Included here is one T cell receptor (beta chain) sequence, with context. This clone is a singleton in its sample. Its antigen remains unidentified. No base-level quality is on record; no much larger clone is a single base apart. Measured from the cysteine to the phenylalanine, the CDR3 is 15 residues long. Just the 45-base CDR3 DNA is kept, in frame starting at base 1. V loses 0 bases of germline sequence and J loses 4 bases, and the interval between the two ends is 15 bases. CDR1 is given as SQVTM and CDR2 as ANQGSEA, both from the germline V gene. The immunoSEQ Assay, a bias-controlled multiplex PCR, was used to amplify TCRbeta CDR3 regions from genomic DNA. The original methods were these. Within the assay, amplification of reference gene primers was used to estimate how many nucleated cells each sample contained. To quantify the absolute abundance of each unique TCRbeta CDR3 rearrangement, sequence reads were collapsed and filtered. For each sample, productive Simpson clonality was calculated as the square root of Simpson's diversity index across productive rearrangements. The clones in this table, taken by TCRdb from immuneACCESS, are in-frame only. Not every clone is retained; where verified, under half of the shortfall comes from an unresolved V gene, and the cause of the rest is unknown. The DNA gave D and trimming, while V, J and clone size come from that table. The table for this sample lists 140,000 or so clones; approximately 89% of them were counted only once. Around 1.6% of the sample rests with the top ten.

Collaborating institutions collected whole blood in K2EDTA tubes following their own protocols. For TCRbeta analysis, collaborators shipped samples as frozen whole blood, isolated PBMCs, or DNA extracted from either of those sample types. The data were obtained in a study of blood T cell repertoires in COVID-19 (dated by TCRdb to 2020 to 2022). General notes on the study: The collaborator samples originated in the United States, Italy and Spain and spanned the acute and convalescent phases of COVID-19. Samples came from the ongoing ImmuneRACE study (first 160 participants) plus 1,254 subjects from 6 global collaborators. Where available, HLA class I and class II types were taken from metadata supplied by the sample provider and were not determined by assay-based typing. The prospective study material was composed of cDNA or gDNA derived from T cells, B-cell-depleted T cells, or PBMCs. Nearly every sample came with metadata listing a de-identified subject ID, COVID-19 status, age in years and sex. The dataset comprised deeply sampled blood TCRbeta repertoires from subjects exposed to, actively infected with, or recovered from COVID-19. A freely available public database, intended as a resource for researchers studying the immune response to SARS-CoV-2, is where the repertoires were released. What the research found in general, with its limitations: The quantity of clinical and demographic metadata differed by source and by participant and was supplied without curation.

This chain joins TRBV29-1 to TRBJ1-2, with TRBD1 perhaps the D gene, on 6 matching bases. Sequencing used peripheral blood. This TCR came from a human donor in a cohort sampled during active COVID-19. The CDR3 region: CSVEDLPRQAYGYTF. The DNA sequence follows: TGCAGCGTTGAAGATCTTCCGAGACAGGCCTATGGCTACACCTTC.